The 30 T cell receptor beta chains listed next were all sequenced from one sample in a study of OX40 agonist ivuxolimab in advanced cancers. TCRdb's table, derived via immunoSEQ multiplex PCR, lists solely in-frame clones and lacks some. The sample records 60,000 to 65,000 clones, roughly 87% being singletons. Here the sequenced sample was CD4+ or CD8+ T cells sorted from blood, taken in a trial of the OX40 agonist ivuxolimab. Receptors originate from an adult with an advanced solid tumor such as melanoma, head and neck, liver or kidney cancer.

This sequence joins TRBV7-9 and TRBJ2-7; D not certain. Trimming took 2 bases from V and 6 from J, leaving 5 bases between them. Germline values: CDR1 SEHNR, CDR2 FQNEAQ (reference sequence). There are 11 residues in the CDR3. For the CDR3, the DNA is TGTGCCAGCAGCTTATCTAGCGAGCAGTACTTC. It specifies CASSLSSEQYF. The variable domain in full, completed from reference TRBV7-9 and TRBJ2-7, reads DTGVSQNPRHKITKRGQNVTFRCDPISEHNRLYWYRQTLGQGPEFLTYFQNEAQLEKSRLLSDRFSAERPKGSFSTLEIQRTEQGDSAMYLCASSLSSEQYFGPGTRLTVT.

This clone was observed a single time. The chain couples TRBV25-1 to TRBJ1-1; D not certain. Trimming cost V 3 bases and J 3 bases, with 14 bases left between them. The CDR3 sequence is 15 residues long. Germline V gene sequence: CDR1 MGHDK, CDR2 SYGVNS. The CDR3 DNA reads as TGTGCCAGCAGTGACCCAAGCGTGGTAGACACTGAAGCTTTCTTT. This translates into CASSDPSVVDTEAFF.

The chain carries TRBV27 and TRBJ1-5; D remains ambiguous. The CDR3 is made up of 14 amino acids. The V and J ends lost 2 bases and 0 bases respectively, with 5 bases between them. CDR1 and CDR2 from the germline V gene are MNHEY and SMNVEV (reference sequence). The CDR3 loop reads CASSLGYSNQPQHF. Here the CDR3 DNA reads TGTGCCAGCAGTTTAGGATATAGCAATCAGCCCCAGCATTTT.

This clone has just one count. This chain connects TRBV9 to TRBJ2-2; 15 nucleotides line up with TRBD2. Trimming took 3 bases from V and 6 from J; bases not matched to a gene: 9. Per the germline V gene, CDR1 is SGDLS and CDR2 is YYNGEE. The CDR3 sequence is 18 residues long. Written as DNA, the CDR3 is TGTGCCAGCAGCGCCGGACTAGCGGGAGGGCCCTCGTCCGGGGAGCTGTTTTTT. Translated: CASSAGLAGGPSSGELFF. The whole variable domain, remainder taken from reference TRBV9 and TRBJ2-2, is DSGVTQTPKHLITATGQRVTLRCSPRSGDLSVYWYQQSLDQGLQFLIQYYNGEERAKGNILERFSAQQFPDLHSELNLSSLELGDSALYFCASSAGLAGGPSSGELFFGEGSRLTVL.

The V and J genes are TRBV9 and TRBJ2-1; unclear D gene. V was cut by 1 base and J by 5 bases, with 7 bases left in between. The CDR3 contains 13 residues. The V gene's germline CDR1 is SGDLS and CDR2 YYNGEE. The CDR3 DNA reads TGTGCCAGCAGCGTATCCGGCCACAATGAGCAGTTCTTC. Amino acids: CASSVSGHNEQFF. Complete variable domain (other parts from reference TRBV9 and TRBJ2-1): DSGVTQTPKHLITATGQRVTLRCSPRSGDLSVYWYQQSLDQGLQFLIQYYNGEERAKGNILERFSAQQFPDLHSELNLSSLELGDSALYFCASSVSGHNEQFFGPGTRLTVL.

This sequence joins TRBV5-1 and TRBJ1-2, with D possibly being TRBD1 (5 bases). CDR1 is SGHRS and CDR2 is YFSETQ in the germline V gene. V lost 0 bases, J lost 4 bases, and 16 bases lay in between. There are 16 residues in the CDR3. CDR3 DNA sequence: TGCGCCAGCAGCTTGGTCGTTTCTGGGGCCTTCTATGGCTACACCTTC. Residues: CASSLVVSGAFYGYTF.

The chain uses TRBV9 and TRBJ2-3, with D perhaps matching TRBD1 (5 bases). There are 16 residues in the CDR3. The germline V gene encodes CDR1 SGDLS and CDR2 YYNGEE. The V end was cut by 4 bases, the J end by 4 bases, with 19 bases between. CDR3 DNA sequence: TGTGCCAGCAGCCCTATAGGACATGGGTGGGCAGATACGCAGTATTTT. The encoded protein is CASSPIGHGWADTQYF.

Judged by abundance, this clone is medium-sized. This sequence joins TRBV7-9 and TRBJ1-4, with D unclear. This CDR3 has 14 amino acids. Trimming stripped 1 base from V and 7 bases from J, with 10 bases between. In germline, CDR1 is SEHNR, CDR2 FQNEAQ (reference sequence). The CDR3 DNA is TGTGCCAGCAGCTTAGTGTCCTCGGGTGAAAAACTGTTTTTT. This encodes CASSLVSSGEKLFF.

The J gene is TRBJ2-5, the V gene TRBV20-1, with D perhaps matching TRBD1 (6 bases). This CDR3 has 11 residues. The germline V gene encodes CDR1 DFQATT and CDR2 SNEGSKA (reference sequence). DNA of the CDR3: TGCAGGGCGGACAGTTCAGAGACCCAGTACTTC. This translates into CRADSSETQYF.

The genes are TRBV2 and TRBJ1-2; D perhaps matches TRBD1 (6 bases). The CDR3 has 14 amino acids. V was clipped by 5 bases and J by 6 bases, with 16 bases between them. Germline V gene lookup returns CDR1 SNHLY and CDR2 FYNNEI. The CDR3 DNA follows: TGTGCCAGCAGTCCTTACAGGGCTCGGGATGGCTACACCTTC. As protein: CASSPYRARDGYTF.

V and J are TRBV7-9 and TRBJ2-7; D might be TRBD1 (5 bases). CDR1 is SEHNR, CDR2 FQNEAQ, per germline (reference sequence). Trimming pared 3 bases from V and 1 base from J, leaving 10 bases between. CDR3 length: 14 residues. The CDR3 DNA reads TGTGCCAGCAGCTTCTCGGACAAGTCCTACGAGCAGTACTTC. This encodes CASSFSDKSYEQYF.

The rearrangement uses TRBV28 and TRBJ2-1, with 10 bases aligning to TRBD2. J gave up 10 bases and V 5 bases, and 5 bases lay outside the gene matches. Germline V lookup: CDR1 MDHEN, CDR2 SYDVKM. The CDR3 loop spans 13 amino acids. CDR3 loop: CASSPPGLAEQFF. CDR3 in DNA: TGTGCCAGCAGTCCTCCGGGACTAGCGGAGCAGTTCTTC.

The chain links TRBV9 to TRBJ1-1; possible D gene TRBD1, 5 bases. The V end lost 1 base, the J end lost 3 bases, and 13 bases lay between the germline ends. The CDR3 totals 15 residues. Germline assignment: CDR1 SGDLS and CDR2 YYNGEE. CDR3 sequence: CASSVSAAGDTEAFF. The CDR3 DNA reads as TGTGCCAGCAGCGTATCCGCGGCGGGGGACACTGAAGCTTTCTTT.

This clone occurred once. The chain joins TRBV30 to TRBJ2-7, with a tentative D call TRBD2 (6 bases). This CDR3 has 16 amino acids. The germline V and J ends were trimmed by 0 bases and 0 bases, with 15 bases remaining between them. Germline V lookup: CDR1 GTSNPN, CDR2 SVGIG (reference sequence). As DNA, the CDR3 is TGTGCCTGGAGTGTACCCCGCGGGATAGGCTCCTACGAGCAGTACTTC. Translating gives CAWSVPRGIGSYEQYF. Full variable domain (rest looked up from reference TRBV30 and TRBJ2-7): SQTIHQWPATLVQPVGSPLSLECTVEGTSNPNLYWYRQAAGRGLQLLFYSVGIGQISSEVPQNLSASRPQDRQFILSSKKLLLSDSGFYLCAWSVPRGIGSYEQYFGPGTRLTVT.

This rearrangement joins TRBV7-9 to TRBJ2-1, with D maybe TRBD2 (6 bases). Germline CDR1 is SEHNR and CDR2 is FQNEAQ (reference sequence). This CDR3 has 15 residues. The germline V and J ends were trimmed by 3 bases and 7 bases, with 16 bases remaining between them. This chain's CDR3 is CASSFSELAENEQFF. The DNA for the CDR3 is TGTGCCAGCAGCTTCTCCGAACTAGCCGAAAATGAGCAGTTCTTC.

The rearrangement links TRBV30 to TRBJ1-1, with D possibly TRBD1 on 5 matching bases. From germline, CDR1 is GTSNPN and CDR2 SVGIG (reference sequence). This CDR3 is built from 13 residues. Between the trimmed V and J ends, which lost 2 bases and 4 bases, there was a span of 11 bases. CDR3 nucleotides: TGTGCCTGGAGTCCTGGGGGGGGCACTGAAGCTTTCTTT. Translated, it gives CAWSPGGGTEAFF.

The chain employs TRBV28 and TRBJ2-7; D perhaps matches TRBD2 (6 bases). From germline, CDR1 is MDHEN and CDR2 SYDVKM. The CDR3 runs 15 residues. Trimming pared 6 bases from V and 3 bases from J, leaving 18 bases between. CDR3 sequence reads: CASRTPASVNYEQYF. In DNA, the CDR3 is TGTGCCAGCAGGACTCCGGCTAGCGTGAACTACGAGCAGTACTTC.

The chain links TRBV5-8 to TRBJ1-5; TRBD1 matches at 11 bases. J was trimmed by 6 bases and V by 4 bases; bases with no gene match: 3. CDR1 and CDR2 from the germline V gene are SGHTS and YDEGEE. This CDR3 contains 14 residues. CDR3 DNA: TGTGCCAGCAGCACTGGACAGGGGGCTCAGCCCCAGCATTTT. Translation gives CASSTGQGAQPQHF.

The chain has TRBV27 and TRBJ2-7, with D perhaps TRBD1 (5 bases). Trimming removed 0 bases from V and 5 bases from J, with 5 bases in between. Per germline, CDR1 MNHEY and CDR2 SMNVEV (reference sequence). This CDR3 comprises 12 residues. The CDR3 coding sequence is TGTGCCAGCAGTTTATCAGGGGACGAGCAGTACTTC. Translating gives CASSLSGDEQYF.

This clone was found a few times. V gene TRBV10-3 combines with J gene TRBJ2-1, with D uncertain. Germline V gene sequence: CDR1 ENHRY, CDR2 SYGVKD. Trimming removed 5 bases at V and 4 bases at J, with 9 bases between. The CDR3 sequence is 13 residues long. The CDR3 nucleotides are TGTGCCATCAGTACCGACATATACAATGAGCAGTTCTTC. The encoded protein is CAISTDIYNEQFF.

The V call is TRBV27, the J call TRBJ2-3; tentatively, D is TRBD1 or TRBD2 (5 bases each). V gave up 5 bases and J gave up 5 bases, with 14 bases separating them. CDR1 is MNHEY and CDR2 is SMNVEV in the germline V gene (reference sequence). The CDR3 runs 14 residues. The DNA of the CDR3 is TGTGCCAGCAGTCTCGGGACCAAGCGAGATACGCAGTATTTT. This translates into CASSLGTKRDTQYF.

This rearrangement joins TRBV5-1 to TRBJ2-5; D may be TRBD1 (6 bases). The end of the DNA is better explained by TRBJ2-7, so the J call may be wrong. The CDR3 extends over 15 amino acids. CDR1 is SGHRS, CDR2 YFSETQ, per germline. CDR3 DNA: TGCGCCAGCAGCTTGTCGACTAAGGGGGACTACGAGCAGTACTTC. Its protein product is CASSLSTKGDYEQYF.

Only a few counts were recorded for this clone. The chain links TRBV7-9 to TRBJ2-1; no firm D call. This CDR3 is built from 16 residues. The germline V gene encodes CDR1 SEHNR and CDR2 FQNEAQ (reference sequence). V lost 7 bases and J 5 bases, leaving 21 bases between the germline ends. CDR3 in DNA: TGTGCCAGCATCCCCCACCTGCCCAGTATTGACAATGAGCAGTTCTTC. Translated: CASIPHLPSIDNEQFF.

The V call is TRBV28, the J call TRBJ1-1, with TRBD1 identical over 7 bases. This CDR3 comprises 17 residues. Germline trimming cut 4 bases from V and 3 bases from J; bases unmatched to any gene: 14. Germline lookup yields CDR1 MDHEN and CDR2 SYDVKM. Here the CDR3 reads CASSSIRQGSKDTEAFF. The CDR3 DNA reads TGTGCCAGCAGTTCCATAAGACAGGGATCCAAGGACACTGAAGCTTTCTTT. The full variable domain, with the rest looked up from reference TRBV28 and TRBJ1-1, is DVKVTQSSRYLVKRTGEKVFLECVQDMDHENMFWYRQDPGLGLRLIYFSYDVKMKEKGDIPEGYSVSREKKERFSLILESASTNQTSMYLCASSSIRQGSKDTEAFFGQGTRLTVV.

The V gene is TRBV7-3, the J gene TRBJ2-2; D gene unclear. This CDR3 spans 13 amino acids. V shed 2 bases and J shed 4 bases, with 5 bases lying between them. Germline V gene lookup returns CDR1 SGHTA and CDR2 FQGTGA. In DNA, the CDR3 is TGTGCCAGCAGCTTAGTGAGCACCGGGGAGCTGTTTTTT. It translates to CASSLVSTGELFF.

Concerning this clone: The junction and the germline gene differ at one end; a read error may be behind it. The rearrangement joins TRBV30 to TRBJ1-6, with D possibly TRBD1 on 6 matching bases. The germline V gene has CDR1 GTSNPN and CDR2 SVGIG (reference sequence). The CDR3 is 13 residues long. The CDR3 loop reads CAWTQGYISPLHF. The CDR3 DNA is TGTGCCTGGACCCAGGGGTATATTTCACCCCTCCACTTT.

V and J are TRBV6-1 and TRBJ2-1; 13 bases agree with TRBD2. The CDR3 totals 15 residues. Germline V gene sequence: CDR1 MNHNS, CDR2 SASEGT. With V trimmed by 6 bases and J by 8 bases, 7 bases remained unmatched. The CDR3 is CASSVTSGGVYEQFF. The CDR3 DNA reads as TGTGCCAGCAGCGTCACTAGCGGGGGGGTATATGAGCAGTTCTTC.

The gene calls are TRBV19 and TRBJ1-1; tentatively, D is TRBD1 (5 bases). Trimming shortened V by 8 bases and J by 1 base, and 11 bases separated the two germline ends. The CDR3 totals 13 residues. Germline V gene sequence: CDR1 LNHDA, CDR2 SQIVND (reference sequence). The CDR3 region has the DNA TGTGCCAGTGCCGGGACGGAGAACACTGAAGCTTTCTTT. Translating gives CASAGTENTEAFF.

In DNA, the CDR3 is TGTGCCAGCAGCCAACCGAGAAGCTCCTACGAGCAGTACTTC. Translating gives CASSQPRSSYEQYF. This chain joins TRBV14 and TRBJ2-7; D is unresolved. Germline CDR1 SGHDN, CDR2 FVKESK. This CDR3 spans 14 amino acids. V was cut by 2 bases and J by 0 bases, with 8 bases left in between.

The chain carries TRBV19 and TRBJ2-7; weak D call: TRBD1 (6 bases). This CDR3 region has 13 residues. V gave up 7 bases and J gave up 9 bases, with 19 bases separating them. From germline, CDR1 is LNHDA and CDR2 SQIVND (reference sequence). CDR3 region: CASKAGEATVQYF. The CDR3 DNA is TGTGCCAGTAAGGCAGGGGAAGCTACGGTGCAGTACTTC.